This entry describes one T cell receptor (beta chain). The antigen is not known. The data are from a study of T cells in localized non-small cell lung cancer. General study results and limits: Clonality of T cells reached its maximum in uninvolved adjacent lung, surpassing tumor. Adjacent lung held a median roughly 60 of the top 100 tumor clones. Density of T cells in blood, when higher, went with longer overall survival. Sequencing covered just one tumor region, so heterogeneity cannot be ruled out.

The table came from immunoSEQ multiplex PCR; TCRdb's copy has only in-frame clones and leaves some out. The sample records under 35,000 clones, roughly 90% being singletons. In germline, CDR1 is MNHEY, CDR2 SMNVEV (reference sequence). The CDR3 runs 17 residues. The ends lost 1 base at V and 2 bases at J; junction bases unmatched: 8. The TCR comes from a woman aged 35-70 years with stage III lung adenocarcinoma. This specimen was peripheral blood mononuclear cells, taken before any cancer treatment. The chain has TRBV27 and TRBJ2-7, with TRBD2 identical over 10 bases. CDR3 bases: TGTGCCAGCAGTTTATACCCGACTAGCGGGCGCACCTACGAGCAGTACTTC. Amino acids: CASSLYPTSGRTYEQYF.